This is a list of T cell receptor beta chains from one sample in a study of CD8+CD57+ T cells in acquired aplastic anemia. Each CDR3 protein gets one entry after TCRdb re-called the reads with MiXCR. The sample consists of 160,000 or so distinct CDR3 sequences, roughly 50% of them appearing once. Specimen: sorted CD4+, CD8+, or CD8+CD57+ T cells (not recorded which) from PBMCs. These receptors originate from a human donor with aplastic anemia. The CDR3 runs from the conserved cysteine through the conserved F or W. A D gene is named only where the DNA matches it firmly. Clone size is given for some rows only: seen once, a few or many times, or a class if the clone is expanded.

CDR3nt: TGTGCCACCAGTGAGACGAGCTATGAGCAGTTCTTC
CDR3aa: CATSETSYEQFF
abundance: NA
j_gene: TRBJ2-1
d_gene: NA
v_gene: TRBV24-1

CDR3nt: TGTGCCAGCAGCCCTCTGGACAGAGGAAACACTGAAGCTTTCTTT
CDR3aa: CASSPLDRGNTEAFF
abundance: many
j_gene: TRBJ1-1
d_gene: NA
v_gene: TRBV7-9

CDR3nt: TGCGCCAGCAGCCAAGATTGGGCAGGGATTGAGGAGACCCAGTACTTC
CDR3aa: CASSQDWAGIEETQYF
abundance: many
j_gene: TRBJ2-5
d_gene: NA
v_gene: TRBV4-1

CDR3nt: TGTGCCAGCAGTTCCGGTTACAGGGAATACGATGAGCAGTTCTTC
CDR3aa: CASSSGYREYDEQFF
abundance: NA
j_gene: TRBJ2-1
d_gene: NA
v_gene: TRBV6-5

CDR3nt: TGTGCCAGCAAGGTGGGGCAGGCATACGAGCAGTACTTC
CDR3aa: CASKVGQAYEQYF
abundance: NA
j_gene: TRBJ2-7
d_gene: NA
v_gene: TRBV6-1

CDR3nt: TGCGCCAGCAGCTTGAAAGGAACCTACGAGCAGTACTTC
CDR3aa: CASSLKGTYEQYF
abundance: many
j_gene: TRBJ2-7
d_gene: NA
v_gene: TRBV7-9

CDR3nt: TGTGCCAGCAACAGGGGTCTGAGCGAGCAGTACTTC
CDR3aa: CASNRGLSEQYF
abundance: many
j_gene: TRBJ2-7
d_gene: TRBD1
v_gene: TRBV6-5

CDR3nt: TGTGCCAGCAGTGCCGGCGGGGGGGCCTGCGAGCAGTACTTC
CDR3aa: CASSAGGGACEQYF
abundance: NA
j_gene: TRBJ2-7
d_gene: TRBD2
v_gene: TRBV6-1

CDR3nt: TGTGCCACCGGGCAGACGAACACCGGGGAGCTGTTTTTT
CDR3aa: CATGQTNTGELFF
abundance: few
j_gene: TRBJ2-2
d_gene: NA
v_gene: TRBV15

CDR3nt: TGTGCCACCAGAAAGGGCCTAGGGGATACGCAGTATTTT
CDR3aa: CATRKGLGDTQYF
abundance: NA
j_gene: TRBJ2-3
d_gene: NA
v_gene: TRBV24-1

CDR3nt: TGTGCCAGCTTACACCCGTCCTCTGGAAACACCATATATTTT
CDR3aa: CASLHPSSGNTIYF
abundance: many
j_gene: TRBJ1-3
d_gene: NA
v_gene: TRBV19

CDR3nt: TGTGCCAGCAGTGAAGGTGACAGCGGTTCCTACGAGCAGTACTTC
CDR3aa: CASSEGDSGSYEQYF
abundance: many
j_gene: TRBJ2-7
d_gene: NA
v_gene: TRBV2

CDR3nt: TGCAGTGCCCAGGAGGGTACTGGAAACACCATATATTTT
CDR3aa: CSAQEGTGNTIYF
abundance: NA
j_gene: TRBJ1-3
d_gene: NA
v_gene: TRBV20-1

CDR3nt: TGTGCCAGTAGAACTAGCGGGACCTACGAGCAGTACTTC
CDR3aa: CASRTSGTYEQYF
abundance: NA
j_gene: TRBJ2-7
d_gene: TRBD2
v_gene: TRBV19

CDR3nt: TGTGCCAGCAGCTTAAGCCCAGGACTCCATTCATTTGGGCCTGGGGCCAACGTCCTGACTTTC
CDR3aa: CASSLSPGLHSFGPGANVLTF
abundance: many
j_gene: TRBJ2-6
d_gene: NA
v_gene: TRBV11-1

CDR3nt: TGTGCCATCAAGCCACAGGGGGCCACCTACGAGCAGTACTTC
CDR3aa: CAIKPQGATYEQYF
abundance: NA
j_gene: TRBJ2-7
d_gene: TRBD1
v_gene: TRBV10-3

CDR3nt: TGTGCCAGCAGTGAGACACCGAACTATGGCTACACCTTC
CDR3aa: CASSETPNYGYTF
abundance: NA
j_gene: TRBJ1-2
d_gene: NA
v_gene: TRBV2

CDR3nt: TGTGCCAGCAGTTATACAGAGACCCAGTACTTC
CDR3aa: CASSYTETQYF
abundance: few
j_gene: TRBJ2-5
d_gene: NA
v_gene: TRBV6-5

CDR3nt: TGTGCCTCCACCCGGGACAGGGGCCCGGGAGGGCCAGAGACCCAGTACTTC
CDR3aa: CASTRDRGPGGPETQYF
abundance: NA
j_gene: TRBJ2-5
d_gene: TRBD1
v_gene: TRBV24-1

CDR3nt: TGTGCCAGCAGCCCAGGAGAGGACGGGTACACCGGGGAGCTGTTTTTT
CDR3aa: CASSPGEDGYTGELFF
abundance: many
j_gene: TRBJ2-2
d_gene: NA
v_gene: TRBV4-2

CDR3nt: TGTGCCAGCAGCGACACGACTAGCGGCACCGGGGAGCTGTTTTTT
CDR3aa: CASSDTTSGTGELFF
abundance: NA
j_gene: TRBJ2-2
d_gene: TRBD2
v_gene: TRBV7-3

CDR3nt: TGTGCCAGCAGCTTGACGGATGGCTACGAGCATTACTTC
CDR3aa: CASSLTDGYEHYF
abundance: NA
j_gene: TRBJ2-7
d_gene: NA
v_gene: TRBV11-3

CDR3nt: TGTGCCAGCGGCCAGCCCGAGCAGTACTTC
CDR3aa: CASGQPEQYF
abundance: once
j_gene: TRBJ2-7
d_gene: NA
v_gene: TRBV11-2

CDR3nt: TGTGCCAAACGGGTTAACACCGGGACTAATAGTGGGGAGCTGTTTTTT
CDR3aa: CAKRVNTGTNSGELFF
abundance: NA
j_gene: TRBJ2-2
d_gene: TRBD2
v_gene: TRBV2

CDR3nt: TGTGCCAGCAGCCCTCAGGGGGTGGGGAATTCACCCCTCCACTTT
CDR3aa: CASSPQGVGNSPLHF
abundance: once
j_gene: TRBJ1-6
d_gene: TRBD1
v_gene: TRBV7-9

CDR3nt: TGCGCCAGCATGCGAGGGGGGAGCACAGATACGCAGTATTTT
CDR3aa: CASMRGGSTDTQYF
abundance: NA
j_gene: TRBJ2-3
d_gene: NA
v_gene: TRBV5-1

CDR3nt: TGTGCCAGCCTCCCGACCAACTCCTACAATGAGCAGTTCTTC
CDR3aa: CASLPTNSYNEQFF
abundance: NA
j_gene: TRBJ2-1
d_gene: NA
v_gene: TRBV6-1

CDR3nt: TGTGCCAGCAGTTTACGGACAGATTACGAGCAGTACTTC
CDR3aa: CASSLRTDYEQYF
abundance: NA
j_gene: TRBJ2-7
d_gene: NA
v_gene: TRBV12-3/TRBV12-4

CDR3nt: TGCAGCGTTTCTTACTCTGGAAACACCATATATTTT
CDR3aa: CSVSYSGNTIYF
abundance: NA
j_gene: TRBJ1-3
d_gene: NA
v_gene: TRBV29-1

CDR3nt: TGTGCCACCAGCAGCGAGGTCTCCTACAATGAGCAGTTCTTC
CDR3aa: CATSSEVSYNEQFF
abundance: NA
j_gene: TRBJ2-1
d_gene: NA
v_gene: TRBV15

CDR3nt: TGCAGTGCTAAGGAAAGGGCTGAAGCTTTCTTT
CDR3aa: CSAKERAEAFF
abundance: NA
j_gene: TRBJ1-1
d_gene: NA
v_gene: TRBV20-1

CDR3nt: TGTGCCAGTAGTATGGGAAGCGGGGGGGCCTCCTACAATGAGCAGTTCTTC
CDR3aa: CASSMGSGGASYNEQFF
abundance: NA
j_gene: TRBJ2-1
d_gene: TRBD2
v_gene: TRBV19

CDR3nt: TGTGCCAGCAGTTACCACCCCAATGAGCAGTTCTTC
CDR3aa: CASSYHPNEQFF
abundance: many
j_gene: TRBJ2-1
d_gene: NA
v_gene: TRBV6-5

CDR3nt: TGTGCCTGGAGGGGCGGTAGTGAGCAGTTCTTC
CDR3aa: CAWRGGSEQFF
abundance: NA
j_gene: TRBJ2-1
d_gene: NA
v_gene: TRBV30

CDR3nt: TGTGCCTGGAGTTTCACAGGTGGAAAACTAGAAGCTTTCTTT
CDR3aa: CAWSFTGGKLEAFF
abundance: few
j_gene: TRBJ1-1
d_gene: NA
v_gene: TRBV30

CDR3nt: TGTGCCATCAGTGAGTATGGATTCTCTGGAAACACCATATATTTT
CDR3aa: CAISEYGFSGNTIYF
abundance: NA
j_gene: TRBJ1-3
d_gene: NA
v_gene: TRBV10-3

CDR3nt: TGCGCCAGCAGTGATGAATTCCCCGTTATAAACGAGCAGTACTTC
CDR3aa: CASSDEFPVINEQYF
abundance: NA
j_gene: TRBJ2-7
d_gene: NA
v_gene: TRBV10-2

CDR3nt: TGTGCCAGCAGTTTTCTAGGGACAGGGGATGAGCAGTTCTTC
CDR3aa: CASSFLGTGDEQFF
abundance: NA
j_gene: TRBJ2-1
d_gene: TRBD1
v_gene: TRBV27

CDR3nt: TGTGCCAGCAGCTTAGAACAGAGCGACACCGGGGAGCTGTTTTTT
CDR3aa: CASSLEQSDTGELFF
abundance: many
j_gene: TRBJ2-2
d_gene: NA
v_gene: TRBV5-4

CDR3nt: TGTGCCAGCGGTGACTATACCTCCTACAATGAGCAGTTCTTC
CDR3aa: CASGDYTSYNEQFF
abundance: many
j_gene: TRBJ2-1
d_gene: NA
v_gene: TRBV11-3